This T cell receptor beta chain was sequenced for a study of T cells in Graves' hyperthyroidism and ophthalmopathy. Study results and caveats: Most thyroid-expanded clonotypes above 0.001 were also found in blood. The model predicted ophthalmopathy a median approximately six months before onset.

Notes on this clonotype: The antigen remains unidentified.

Trimming removed 3 bases at V and 3 bases at J, with 15 bases between. The CDR3 contains 15 residues. Germline CDR1 LGHDT, CDR2 YNNKEL (reference sequence). Orbital computed tomography, thyroid ultrasound, serum thyroxine and TRAb, and clinical symptoms together informed the diagnoses. The PBMCs were sourced from fresh peripheral blood (about 10 ml). From RNA transcripts, TCR beta CDR3 regions were amplified. HTBI primers drove first-round RT-PCR of the TCR CDR3. TCRdb recomputed calls from the multiplex PCR reads with MiXCR, one row per CDR3 protein. The sample records hundreds of thousands of distinct CDR3 sequences, around 39% being singletons.

Sequencing was performed on blood. The chain is built from TRBV3-1 and TRBJ2-7; a possible D gene is TRBD1 (5 bases). The sequence was collected from a man younger than 30 with Graves' hyperthyroidism. DNA for the CDR3: TGTGCCAGCAGCCACCTACGGCAGGGCGGCTACGAGCAGTACTTC. Translating it yields CASSHLRQGGYEQYF.